The 24 T cell receptor beta chains presented below share a single source sample, sequenced in a study of CD8 T cells in ankylosing spondylitis. General study results and limits: What seemed typical of ankylosing spondylitis blood was a TCR beta motif built from about 8 highly homologous variants.

TCRdb passed the 5' RACE reads through MiXCR, listing each CDR3 protein once. The top ten hold about 1% of the sample, which has roughly 470,000 distinct CDR3 sequences, roughly 26% seen once. No antigen has been identified for these receptors. Sequenced sample: blood, either unsorted or a sorted T cell fraction (not recorded which). The receptors originated from a male donor with ankylosing spondylitis.

The V gene is TRBV20-1, the J gene TRBJ1-2, with TRBD1 matching 7 bases. The CDR3 consists of 11 residues. Germline CDR1 is DFQATT and CDR2 is SNEGSKA (reference sequence). The CDR3 DNA reads as TGCACCAGCTACAGGGGAGGTGGCTACACCTTC. Its protein product is CTSYRGGGYTF.

J is TRBJ1-5 and V is TRBV7-9; D is unclear. Trimming stripped 2 bases from V and 5 bases from J, with 4 bases between. Germline CDR1 SEHNR, CDR2 FQNEAQ (reference sequence). The CDR3 extends over 12 amino acids. The DNA for the CDR3 is TGTGCCAGCAGCTTATACGATCAGCCCCAGCATTTT. Amino acids: CASSLYDQPQHF.

V is TRBV3-1 and J is TRBJ2-2, with D possibly being TRBD2 (5 bases). CDR1 is LGHDT and CDR2 is YNNKEL in the germline V gene (reference sequence). Trimming shortened V by 0 bases and J by 7 bases, and 9 bases separated the two germline ends. The CDR3 has 14 residues. The CDR3 loop is CASSQDGGNGELFF. The DNA for the CDR3 is TGTGCCAGCAGCCAAGACGGAGGAAACGGGGAGCTGTTTTTT.

This sequence joins TRBV12-3 or TRBV12-4 and TRBJ2-1, with a tentative D call TRBD2 (6 bases). Trimming pared 3 bases from V and 5 bases from J, leaving 23 bases between. This CDR3 region has 18 residues. CDR3 protein: CASSFYHPPGGSHNEQFF. The CDR3 nucleotides read TGTGCCAGCAGTTTCTACCACCCCCCAGGAGGGAGCCACAATGAGCAGTTCTTC.

The chain recombines TRBV20-1 with TRBJ1-6, with D possibly TRBD1 on 6 matching bases. The ends were cut back, 1 base at V and 10 bases at J, with 14 bases in the middle. The length of the CDR3 is 14 residues. Germline values: CDR1 DFQATT, CDR2 SNEGSKA (reference sequence). In nucleotides, the CDR3 is TGCAGTGCTAGAGGACGTACAGGGCCCTCACCCCTCCACTTT. Its translation is CSARGRTGPSPLHF.

This clonotype was seen more than once but under ten times. The rearrangement links TRBV5-1 to TRBJ2-1; TRBD2 agrees at 10 bases. Germline trimming cut 2 bases from V and 4 bases from J; bases unmatched to any gene: 9. The germline CDR1 and CDR2 sequences are SGHRS and YFSETQ. The CDR3 runs 17 residues. The CDR3 loop reads CASSFASGSDSYNEQFF. Written as DNA, the CDR3 is TGCGCCAGCAGCTTCGCTAGCGGGAGTGATTCATACAATGAGCAGTTCTTC.

The chain links TRBV27 to TRBJ2-1; 9 nucleotides match TRBD1. Germline assignment: CDR1 MNHEY and CDR2 SMNVEV (reference sequence). The CDR3 covers 16 residues. Trimming removed 3 bases from V and 1 base from J; junction bases left unmatched: 4. For the CDR3, the DNA is TGTGCCAGCAGTTTTACAGGGGGCACTTCCTACAATGAGCAGTTCTTC. It codes for CASSFTGGTSYNEQFF.

Remarks on this clonotype: This may stem from a read error, because a much larger clone lies one nucleotide away. The chain links TRBV5-1 to TRBJ1-5, with D possibly TRBD1 on 5 matching bases. The CDR3 runs 15 residues. Germline-derived CDR1 and CDR2 are SGHRS and YFSETQ. DNA for the CDR3: TGCGCCAGCAGCCCGGGACCTTATAGCAATGAGCCCCAGCATTTT. Translation gives CASSPGPYSNEPQHF.

The J gene is TRBJ2-3, the V gene TRBV7-2; TRBD2 matches 8 bases. This CDR3 comprises 15 residues. Losses at the gene ends were 7 bases for V and 6 bases for J; bases not matched to a gene: 12. Germline V lookup: CDR1 SGHTA, CDR2 FQGNSA. The CDR3 nucleotides read TGTGCCAGCACCCGGGGTAGCGGGACCCTTGATACGCAGTATTTT. Translated: CASTRGSGTLDTQYF. The variable domain in full, with the rest retrieved from reference TRBV7-2 and TRBJ2-3, is GAGVSQSPSNKVTEKGKDVELRCDPISGHTALYWYRQSLGQGLEFLIYFQGNSAPDKSGLPSDRFSAERTGGSVSTLTIQRTQQEDSAVYLCASTRGSGTLDTQYFGPGTRLTVL.

About this clonotype: Mismatch with germline at one junction end may stem from a read error. The rearrangement joins TRBV24-1 to TRBJ1-2; no reliable D call. The CDR3 runs to 12 residues. From germline, CDR1 is KGHDR and CDR2 SFDVKD. CDR3 in amino acids: CATSDSLRRTSF. The CDR3 DNA reads TGTGCCACCAGTGATTCCTTAAGACGGACGTCGTTC.

This clonotype was recorded a few times. This sequence joins TRBV7-9 and TRBJ2-1; D possibly corresponds to TRBD2 (5 bases). Germline V lookup: CDR1 SEHNR, CDR2 FQNEAQ (reference sequence). The CDR3 consists of 12 residues. Trimming took 6 bases from V and 8 from J, leaving 11 bases between them. In DNA, the CDR3 is TGTGCCAGCAGTTCTCTAGCCGATGAGCAGTTCTTC. It translates to CASSSLADEQFF.

The sample holds a few counts of this clonotype. The chain links TRBV19 to TRBJ2-3; D not certain. Trimming removed 5 bases from V and 2 bases from J, with 8 bases in between. Germline V CDR1 and CDR2: LNHDA, SQIVND (reference sequence). The CDR3 is 13 residues long. The CDR3 here is CASSLQFTDTQYF. In DNA, the CDR3 is TGTGCCAGTAGTCTCCAGTTCACAGATACGCAGTATTTT.

This clonotype came up a few times. The J gene is TRBJ2-3, the V gene TRBV5-5, with D possibly matching TRBD1 (5 bases). Germline V gene sequence: CDR1 SGHKS, CDR2 YYEKEE (reference sequence). The V and J ends lost 4 bases and 2 bases respectively, with 11 bases between them. There are 14 residues in the CDR3. CDR3 in amino acids: CASSVDKSTDTQYF. The CDR3 DNA follows: TGTGCCAGCAGCGTGGACAAGTCCACAGATACGCAGTATTTT.

The genes are TRBV5-6 and TRBJ2-2; TRBD1 matches at 8 bases. This CDR3 is built from 16 residues. The junction had 9 bases not matched to a gene; V was cut back by 8 bases and J by 0 bases. Germline V gene data show CDR1 as SGHDT and CDR2 as YYEEEE. CDR3 sequence reads: CASAPGTGANTGELFF. The CDR3 DNA reads TGTGCCAGTGCCCCCGGGACAGGCGCGAACACCGGGGAGCTGTTTTTT.

The V gene is TRBV28, the J gene TRBJ1-4; perhaps TRBD1 as D (5 bases). Germline assignment: CDR1 MDHEN and CDR2 SYDVKM. The CDR3 contains 15 residues. Trimming took off 2 bases at V and 6 bases at J, with 13 bases between the two ends. The CDR3 region is CASSLNRQLDEKLFF. DNA for the CDR3: TGTGCCAGCAGTTTAAATAGACAGTTAGATGAAAAACTGTTTTTT. The full variable domain, completed using reference TRBV28 and TRBJ1-4, is DVKVTQSSRYLVKRTGEKVFLECVQDMDHENMFWYRQDPGLGLRLIYFSYDVKMKEKGDIPEGYSVSREKKERFSLILESASTNQTSMYLCASSLNRQLDEKLFFGSGTQLSVL.

This clonotype was recorded a few times. The V gene is TRBV20-1, the J gene TRBJ1-5; D gene ambiguous. The CDR3 length is 14 residues. Germline lookup yields CDR1 DFQATT and CDR2 SNEGSKA (reference sequence). V was trimmed by 1 base and J by 0 bases, leaving 7 bases between them. The CDR3 DNA is TGCAGTGCTAGAGGACCGTATAGCAATCAGCCCCAGCATTTT. It specifies CSARGPYSNQPQHF.

J is TRBJ1-5 and V is TRBV28; D is ambiguous. Trimming pared 5 bases from V and 4 bases from J, leaving 15 bases between. From germline, CDR1 is MDHEN and CDR2 SYDVKM. The CDR3 runs 15 residues. The CDR3 loop reads CASSRKRVFNQPQHF. CDR3 nucleotides: TGTGCCAGCAGTAGAAAAAGGGTGTTTAATCAGCCCCAGCATTTT.

This clonotype has only a few counts. The chain joins TRBV2 to TRBJ2-1; 10 nucleotides align to TRBD2. Germline V gives CDR1 SNHLY, CDR2 FYNNEI. With 2 bases clipped from V and 7 bases from J, the junction kept 2 bases outside the gene matches. The CDR3 is made up of 14 amino acids. The DNA for the CDR3 is TGTGCCAGCAGTGAACTAGCGGGAGAGAATGAGCAGTTCTTC. Protein sequence: CASSELAGENEQFF. The entire variable domain, with the rest obtained from reference TRBV2 and TRBJ2-1, is as follows: EPEVTQTPSHQVTQMGQEVILRCVPISNHLYFYWYRQILGQKVEFLVSFYNNEISEKSEIFDDQFSVERPDGSNFTLKIRSTKLEDSAMYFCASSELAGENEQFFGPGTRLTVL.

V and J are TRBV10-3 and TRBJ2-1, with D hard to call. V lost 8 bases and J 0 bases, leaving 14 bases between the germline ends. CDR3 length: 15 amino acids. Germline-derived CDR1 and CDR2 are ENHRY and SYGVKD. The CDR3 region has the DNA TGTGCCATCCACTCGGACCAAAGCTCCTACAATGAGCAGTTCTTC. Protein product: CAIHSDQSSYNEQFF.

V and J are TRBV20-1 and TRBJ2-1; D not certain. The CDR3 length is 13 residues. Germline CDR1 reads DFQATT; CDR2 reads SNEGSKA (reference sequence). With 2 bases removed from V and 6 bases from J, the gap between germline ends came to 11 bases. CDR3 loop: CSARSPVGNEQFF. The CDR3 DNA follows: TGCAGTGCTAGATCTCCCGTAGGCAATGAGCAGTTCTTC.

In its sample, this clonotype was seen many times. This chain uses TRBV24-1 with TRBJ2-1; D gene unclear. V shed 4 bases and J shed 4 bases, with 7 bases lying between them. The CDR3 extends over 13 amino acids. CDR1 and CDR2 from the germline V gene are KGHDR and SFDVKD. CDR3 nucleotides: TGTGCCACCAGTGACACCTTTTACAATGAGCAGTTCTTC. It yields the protein CATSDTFYNEQFF.

The sample holds a few counts of this clonotype. V gene TRBV4-2 combines with J gene TRBJ2-5; 9 bases map to TRBD2. In germline, CDR1 is LGHNA, CDR2 YNFKEQ. The CDR3 contains 15 residues. Trimming took 2 bases from V and 4 from J; bases not matched to a gene: 5. In DNA form, the CDR3 reads TGTGCCAGCAGCCAACGCGGGAGGGGAGGAGAGACCCAGTACTTC. This encodes CASSQRGRGGETQYF.

In its sample, this clonotype was seen a few times. The V and J genes are TRBV9 and TRBJ1-1; D unresolved. Trimming took 4 bases from V and 7 from J, leaving 17 bases between them. Germline V gene sequence: CDR1 SGDLS, CDR2 YYNGEE. There are 14 residues in the CDR3. CDR3 region: CASSPPDFGSEAFF. Written as DNA, the CDR3 is TGTGCCAGCAGCCCCCCTGACTTCGGTAGTGAAGCTTTCTTT. The whole variable domain, remainder taken from reference TRBV9 and TRBJ1-1, is DSGVTQTPKHLITATGQRVTLRCSPRSGDLSVYWYQQSLDQGLQFLIQYYNGEERAKGNILERFSAQQFPDLHSELNLSSLELGDSALYFCASSPPDFGSEAFFGQGTRLTVV.

The V and J genes are TRBV12-3 or TRBV12-4 and TRBJ2-7; 8 nucleotides match TRBD1. V lost 1 base, J lost 3 bases, and 5 bases stayed unmatched. The CDR3 runs to 15 residues. The CDR3, as DNA: TGTGCCAGCAGTTTAGTTCAGGGGGCTCTCTACGAGCAGTACTTC. It is translated as CASSLVQGALYEQYF.